What follows are 14 T cell receptor beta chains derived from one specimen sequenced in a study of blood T cell repertoires in COVID-19. Measured with immunoSEQ multiplex PCR; TCRdb has only the in-frame clones, and not every one. The sample records about 200,000 clones, about 88% being singletons. Sequencing was carried out using PBMCs or T cells enriched from blood (not recorded which). These receptor sequences come from a woman between 25 and 40 years old who had been exposed to COVID-19.

J is TRBJ2-6 and V is TRBV30; D is unclear. V was trimmed by 0 bases and J by 0 bases, leaving 9 bases between them. This CDR3 has 16 amino acids. Germline lookup yields CDR1 GTSNPN and CDR2 SVGIG (reference sequence). CDR3 sequence reads: CAWSVLVNSGANVLTF. The CDR3, as DNA: TGTGCCTGGAGTGTACTCGTCAACTCTGGGGCCAACGTCCTGACTTTC.

The CDR3 protein is CSVSGMNQPQHF. The CDR3 nucleotides are TGCAGCGTTTCGGGGATGAATCAGCCCCAGCATTTT. This rearrangement joins TRBV29-1 to TRBJ1-5; no clear D. Trimming took 5 bases from V and 4 from J, leaving 9 bases between them. CDR1 SQVTM and CDR2 ANQGSEA come from the germline V gene. The CDR3 contains 12 residues.

V usage is TRBV29-1 and J usage is TRBJ1-2; D is unresolved. V was trimmed by 5 bases and J by 8 bases, leaving 12 bases between them. This CDR3 region has 11 residues. Germline loops: CDR1 SQVTM, CDR2 ANQGSEA. CDR3 amino acids: CSVRFSRGYTF. DNA of the CDR3: TGCAGCGTTCGTTTCTCGAGAGGCTACACCTTC.

This clone was found a few times. This chain uses TRBV7-8 with TRBJ1-5; a possible D gene is TRBD1 (5 bases). The germline V and J ends were trimmed by 5 bases and 4 bases, with 21 bases remaining between them. Germline V CDR1 and CDR2: SGHVS, FQNEAQ. The CDR3 is 17 amino acids. The CDR3 coding sequence is TGTGCCAGCAGCCCACGCCAGGGCAGTGGCGCTAATCAGCCCCAGCATTTT. Encoded protein: CASSPRQGSGANQPQHF.

The sample holds one count of this clone. The chain joins TRBV2 to TRBJ1-3; D unclear. CDR3 length: 18 amino acids. Germline lookup yields CDR1 SNHLY and CDR2 FYNNEI. Between the trimmed V and J ends, which lost 7 bases and 0 bases, there was a span of 22 bases. The CDR3 bases are TGTGCCAGCACCCGCGGCAGACCAAGCCGAAGCTCTGGAAACACCATATATTTT. Its translation is CASTRGRPSRSSGNTIYF.

The chain recombines TRBV9 with TRBJ2-3; possible D gene TRBD1, 6 bases. The CDR3 contains 16 residues. Germline loops: CDR1 SGDLS, CDR2 YYNGEE. V was trimmed by 0 bases and J by 2 bases, leaving 13 bases between them. The CDR3 bases are TGTGCCAGCAGCGTAGCTACAGGGCTAAACACAGATACGCAGTATTTT. Protein product: CASSVATGLNTDTQYF.

V usage is TRBV7-9 and J usage is TRBJ2-7, with 10 bases fitting TRBD1. Germline loops: CDR1 SEHNR, CDR2 FQNEAQ (reference sequence). Trimming took 5 bases from V and 0 from J; bases not matched to a gene: 10. The CDR3 consists of 17 residues. The CDR3 DNA is TGTGCCAGCAGCATACGACAGGGGGCGAGAGGCTCCTACGAGCAGTACTTC. Protein sequence: CASSIRQGARGSYEQYF.

The V and J genes are TRBV28 and TRBJ1-3, with 10 bases lining up with TRBD1. V gave up 6 bases and J gave up 10 bases; unmatched junction bases: 3. The CDR3 totals 12 residues. Germline V CDR1 and CDR2: MDHEN, SYDVKM. CDR3 region: CASRTGGATIYF. CDR3 in DNA: TGTGCCAGCAGGACAGGGGGCGCGACCATATATTTT.

The rearrangement uses TRBV11-3 and TRBJ1-1; tentatively, D is TRBD1 (5 bases). The CDR3 is made up of 13 amino acids. Germline values: CDR1 SGHNT, CDR2 YENEEA. The V and J ends lost 1 base and 6 bases respectively, with 9 bases between them. The CDR3 loop is CASSLGRVPEAFF. CDR3 DNA: TGTGCCAGCAGCTTAGGCAGGGTTCCTGAAGCTTTCTTT.

The CDR3 region has the DNA TGTGCCAGCAGCCCGCGTGATTCACCCCTCCACTTT. Translation: CASSPRDSPLHF. The chain joins TRBV5-5 to TRBJ1-6; D is unclear. The V gene's germline CDR1 is SGHKS and CDR2 YYEKEE (reference sequence). The V and J ends lost 4 bases and 8 bases respectively, with 7 bases between them. The CDR3 runs to 12 residues.

V is TRBV3-1 (or the pseudogene TRBV3-2) and J is TRBJ1-1, with 8 bases matching TRBD1. Germline assignment: CDR1 LGHDT and CDR2 YNNKEL (reference sequence). V was pared by 4 bases and J by 9 bases, with 4 bases of the junction left unmatched. CDR3 size: 12 residues. CDR3 in DNA: TGTGCCAGCAGCCTAGACAGGGGAAAAGCTTTCTTT. It codes for CASSLDRGKAFF.

The V call is TRBV24-1, the J call TRBJ2-2; a possible D gene is TRBD1 (5 bases). V was cut by 0 bases and J by 4 bases, with 14 bases left in between. The V gene's germline CDR1 is KGHDR and CDR2 SFDVKD. This CDR3 comprises 17 residues. The DNA for the CDR3 is TGTGCCACCAGTGATTTGACAGGAATACCCCCCACCGGGGAGCTGTTTTTT. It yields the protein CATSDLTGIPPTGELFF.

The J gene is TRBJ1-4, the V gene TRBV19; D gene unclear. The germline V gene encodes CDR1 LNHDA and CDR2 SQIVND (reference sequence). This CDR3 is built from 11 residues. V shed 7 bases and J shed 8 bases, with 8 bases lying between them. CDR3 bases: TGTGCCAGTACCGTGCGGGAAAAACTGTTTTTT. Translated, it gives CASTVREKLFF.

This chain connects TRBV5-1 to TRBJ1-2; the match to TRBD1 covers 8 bases. V dropped 3 bases and J dropped 8; count of bases not matched to a gene: 12. From germline, CDR1 is SGHRS and CDR2 YFSETQ. The CDR3 is 15 amino acids. The CDR3 sequence: CASSYPDRGGGGYTF. CDR3 in DNA: TGCGCCAGCAGCTACCCAGACAGGGGCGGGGGAGGCTACACCTTC.